Reported below is one T cell receptor beta chain. TCRdb's copy holds only in-frame clones and misses some; the assay was immunoSEQ multiplex PCR. The table includes fewer than 95,000 clones, 70% to 90% detected once. The sample comes from a study of control samples from healthy donors and cancer patients. The CDR3 spans 14 residues. CDR1 is LNHDA and CDR2 is SQIVND in the germline V gene (reference sequence). The ends were cut back, 6 bases at V and 4 bases at J, with 13 bases in the middle. This receptor was identified in a woman between 40 and 50 years old in good health. The V gene is TRBV19, the J gene TRBJ2-4; tentatively, D is TRBD2 (6 bases). Sequenced material: blood. CDR3: CASSRDFGKNIQYF. CDR3 nucleotides: TGTGCCAGTAGCCGGGACTTTGGAAAAAACATTCAGTACTTC.